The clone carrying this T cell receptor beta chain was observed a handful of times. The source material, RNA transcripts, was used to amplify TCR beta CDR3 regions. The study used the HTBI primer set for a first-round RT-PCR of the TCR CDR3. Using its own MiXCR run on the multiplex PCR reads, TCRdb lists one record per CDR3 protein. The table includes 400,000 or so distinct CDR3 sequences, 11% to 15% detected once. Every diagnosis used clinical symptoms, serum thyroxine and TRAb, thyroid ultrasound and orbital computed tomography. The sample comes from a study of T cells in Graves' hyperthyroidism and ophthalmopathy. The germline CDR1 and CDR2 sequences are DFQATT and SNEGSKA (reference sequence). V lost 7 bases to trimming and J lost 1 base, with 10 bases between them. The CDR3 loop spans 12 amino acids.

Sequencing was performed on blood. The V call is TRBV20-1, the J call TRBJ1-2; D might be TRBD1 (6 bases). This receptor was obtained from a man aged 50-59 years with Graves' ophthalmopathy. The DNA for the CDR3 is TGCAGTGAGACAGGTTTTAACTATGGCTACACCTTC. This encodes CSETGFNYGYTF.